These 23 T cell receptor beta chains were sequenced from one sample in a study of T cells in localized non-small cell lung cancer. Generated by immunoSEQ multiplex PCR, the TCRdb table keeps only in-frame clones and is missing some. Among 20,000 to 25,000 clones listed, around 86% were seen once. Sample: PBMCs, taken before any cancer treatment. Receptors originate from a man aged 40-75 years with stage II squamous cell lung carcinoma.

The DNA of the CDR3 is TGTGCCAGCAGCTTGGCTGGGGGACGGGCAGATACGCAGTATTTT. Its translation is CASSLAGGRADTQYF. J is TRBJ2-3 and V is TRBV5-4; TRBD1 or TRBD2 may be the D gene (5 bases each). Germline values: CDR1 SGHNT, CDR2 YYREEE (reference sequence). The CDR3 loop spans 15 amino acids. V dropped 0 bases and J dropped 4 bases, with 12 bases sitting between them.

This rearrangement joins TRBV5-6 to TRBJ1-2; 7 bases fit TRBD1. Trimming at V came to 2 bases and at J to 5 bases, leaving 6 bases not matched to a gene. CDR1 is SGHDT, CDR2 YYEEEE, per germline. This CDR3 region has 14 residues. CDR3 residues: CASSLGQGDYGYTF. In nucleotides, the CDR3 is TGTGCCAGCAGCTTAGGGCAGGGGGATTATGGCTACACCTTC. Full variable domain (missing parts from reference TRBV5-6 and TRBJ1-2): DAGVTQSPTHLIKTRGQQVTLRCSPKSGHDTVSWYQQALGQGPQFIFQYYEEEERQRGNFPDRFSGHQFPNYSSELNVNALLLGDSALYLCASSLGQGDYGYTFGSGTRLTVV.

CDR3 region: CASSLAGRHTDTQYF. CDR3 coding DNA: TGTGCCAGCAGCTTAGCGGGGAGACACACAGATACGCAGTATTTT. This chain joins TRBV7-2 and TRBJ2-3, with D possibly matching TRBD2 (5 bases). The CDR3 extends over 15 amino acids. Trimming removed 0 bases at V and 2 bases at J, with 9 bases between. CDR1 SGHTA and CDR2 FQGNSA come from the germline V gene.

V usage is TRBV19 and J usage is TRBJ1-1, with D possibly matching TRBD1 (5 bases). V was clipped by 2 bases and J by 4 bases, with 14 bases between them. This CDR3 is built from 15 residues. Germline CDR1 reads LNHDA; CDR2 reads SQIVND (reference sequence). The DNA of the CDR3 is TGTGCCAGTAGTATACCGGACAAGGCGGGCACTGAAGCTTTCTTT. It encodes CASSIPDKAGTEAFF.

J is TRBJ2-7 and V is TRBV7-8; D may be TRBD2 (7 bases). The CDR3 spans 15 residues. V was trimmed by 5 bases and J by 2 bases, leaving 16 bases between them. Germline values: CDR1 SGHVS, CDR2 FQNEAQ. CDR3 in DNA: TGTGCCAGCAGCACAATTGGGGGGGGCCCCTACGAGCAGTACTTC. The encoded protein is CASSTIGGGPYEQYF.

CDR3 sequence (DNA): TGTGCCAGCAGTCCCAACCGCGGGGGTTCCACAGATACGCAGTATTTT. As protein: CASSPNRGGSTDTQYF. The chain recombines TRBV27 with TRBJ2-3; 7 bases agree with TRBD2. This CDR3 spans 16 amino acids. Germline V gene lookup returns CDR1 MNHEY and CDR2 SMNVEV (reference sequence). With 5 bases clipped from V and 2 bases from J, the junction kept 10 bases outside the gene matches.

The CDR3 DNA sequence: TGTGCCAGCAGGGATCCCGGGACTAGCGGGAGCGAGCAGTACTTC. Translated: CASRDPGTSGSEQYF. V and J are TRBV4-2 and TRBJ2-7; 14 nucleotides line up with TRBD2. V lost 6 bases to trimming and J lost 6 bases; unmatched junction nucleotides: 7. Germline-derived CDR1 and CDR2 are LGHNA and YNFKEQ. CDR3 length: 15 residues.

The gene calls are TRBV5-1 and TRBJ2-1; 11 nucleotides align to TRBD2. The junction had 4 bases not matched to a gene; V was cut back by 5 bases and J by 9 bases. Germline V lookup: CDR1 SGHRS, CDR2 YFSETQ. This CDR3 has 13 residues. The CDR3 coding sequence is TGCGCCAGCAGGCTAGCGGGAGGACGTGAGCAGTTCTTC. It translates to CASRLAGGREQFF.

J is TRBJ1-2 and V is TRBV27; 8 bases are shared with TRBD1. This CDR3 is built from 12 residues. CDR1 and CDR2 (germline): MNHEY, SMNVEV (reference sequence). V lost 6 bases and J lost 10; bases outside the gene matches: 7. CDR3 residues: CASSFGQGDYTF. The CDR3 nucleotides are TGTGCCAGCAGCTTCGGACAGGGCGACTACACCTTC.

The CDR3 region is CASSLEPNTGELFF. The CDR3 DNA reads TGTGCCAGCAGCTTGGAACCAAACACCGGGGAGCTGTTTTTT. The genes are TRBV5-4 and TRBJ2-2, with unresolved D. The CDR3 sequence is 14 residues long. V lost 0 bases and J lost 2, with 5 bases in between. In germline, CDR1 is SGHNT, CDR2 YYREEE (reference sequence).

This clone was detected only a few times. The chain links TRBV27 to TRBJ2-2; 11 bases line up with TRBD1. The CDR3 spans 17 residues. Germline V CDR1 and CDR2: MNHEY, SMNVEV (reference sequence). V lost 7 bases and J lost 4; bases outside the gene matches: 11. CDR3 residues: CASTRLLGQGGTGELFF. In DNA form, the CDR3 reads TGTGCCAGCACCCGATTGCTGGGACAGGGGGGCACCGGGGAGCTGTTTTTT.

This rearrangement joins TRBV28 to TRBJ1-2, with D possibly being TRBD1 (6 bases). Trimming shortened V by 9 bases and J by 5 bases, and 28 bases separated the two germline ends. CDR1 MDHEN and CDR2 SYDVKM come from the germline V gene. The CDR3 covers 17 residues. CDR3 sequence (DNA): TGTGCCAGTCTATCCCTCGGCCCAGGGGTTCGTCGATATGGCTACACCTTC. It translates to CASLSLGPGVRRYGYTF.

The chain is built from TRBV9 and TRBJ1-5; D is uncertain. Deletions cut 4 bases from V and 3 bases from J, with 32 bases between. This CDR3 has 21 residues. Germline lookup yields CDR1 SGDLS and CDR2 YYNGEE. CDR3 loop: CASSPASERRNDLPINQPQHF. Written as DNA, the CDR3 is TGTGCCAGCAGCCCCGCCTCTGAGCGTCGTAACGACCTGCCAATCAATCAGCCCCAGCATTTT. Full variable domain (missing parts from reference TRBV9 and TRBJ1-5): DSGVTQTPKHLITATGQRVTLRCSPRSGDLSVYWYQQSLDQGLQFLIQYYNGEERAKGNILERFSAQQFPDLHSELNLSSLELGDSALYFCASSPASERRNDLPINQPQHFGDGTRLSIL.

The genes are TRBV18 and TRBJ2-3; D gene unclear. Germline CDR1 KGHSH, CDR2 LQKENI. The CDR3 is 14 amino acids. The V gene lost 3 bases and the J gene lost 4 bases, with 11 bases spanning the gap. CDR3: CASSPMYPPDTQYF. CDR3 in DNA: TGTGCCAGCTCACCTATGTACCCCCCAGATACGCAGTATTTT.

The V and J genes are TRBV13 and TRBJ2-3; D is possibly TRBD2 (5 bases). This CDR3 has 13 amino acids. V lost 5 bases and J lost 3, with 9 bases in between. In germline, CDR1 is PRHDT, CDR2 FYEKMQ (reference sequence). The CDR3 region is CASSAGLTDTQYF. CDR3 sequence (DNA): TGTGCCAGCAGCGCGGGTTTAACAGATACGCAGTATTTT.

The V call is TRBV30, the J call TRBJ2-3; TRBD1 agrees at 9 bases. The germline V gene encodes CDR1 GTSNPN and CDR2 SVGIG (reference sequence). The V and J ends lost 7 bases and 6 bases, in that order; junction bases with no gene match: 11. CDR3 length: 14 amino acids. CDR3: CAYRGIGTGDTQYF. For the CDR3, the DNA is TGTGCCTACAGAGGAATCGGGACAGGGGATACGCAGTATTTT.

The CDR3 sequence is CASSWGTTFTAQYF. The CDR3, as DNA: TGTGCCAGCAGCTGGGGGACAACGTTCACGGCCCAGTACTTC. The chain joins TRBV5-6 to TRBJ2-5; tentatively, D is TRBD1 (6 bases). CDR1 SGHDT and CDR2 YYEEEE come from the germline V gene. This CDR3 is built from 14 residues. Trimming shortened V by 3 bases and J by 9 bases, and 18 bases separated the two germline ends.

This clone was seen once. The chain has TRBV13 and TRBJ2-7, with 10 nucleotides matching TRBD2. V dropped 2 bases and J dropped 3; count of bases not matched to a gene: 7. This CDR3 is built from 16 residues. The V gene's germline CDR1 is PRHDT and CDR2 FYEKMQ (reference sequence). The CDR3 reads CASSLRLRLAGYEQYF. Here the CDR3 DNA reads TGTGCCAGCAGCTTACGACTCCGACTAGCGGGCTACGAGCAGTACTTC.

This clone showed up just once. The chain has TRBV16 and TRBJ2-3; no definite D call. The CDR3 sequence is 15 residues long. V lost 4 bases to trimming and J lost 1 base, with 12 bases between them. Germline V gene sequence: CDR1 KGHSY, CDR2 FQNENV. The CDR3 region has the DNA TGTGCCAGCAGCCTGAACCGGGCCCGCACAGATACGCAGTATTTT. Protein product: CASSLNRARTDTQYF.

CDR3 DNA sequence: TGTGCCAGCAGCTTAGTGGGCGAAAAACTGTTTTTT. This gives the protein CASSLVGEKLFF. This chain joins TRBV11-2 and TRBJ1-4; no clear D. This CDR3 contains 12 residues. Trimming cost V 1 base and J 8 bases, with 5 bases left between them. The germline V gene encodes CDR1 SGHAT and CDR2 FQNNGV.

The CDR3 spells CASSLFNLLTDTQYF. The DNA of the CDR3 is TGTGCCAGCAGCTTATTTAACCTACTCACAGATACGCAGTATTTT. The chain has TRBV7-9 and TRBJ2-3; D uncertain. The CDR3 sequence is 15 residues long. Germline CDR1 is SEHNR and CDR2 is FQNEAQ (reference sequence). V was trimmed by 2 bases and J by 2 bases, leaving 11 bases between them.

The rearrangement uses TRBV10-2 and TRBJ2-7, with 9 nucleotides matching TRBD1. Germline assignment: CDR1 WSHSY and CDR2 SAAADI. V shed 8 bases and J 0 bases; nucleotides not matched to a gene: 5. The CDR3 loop spans 14 amino acids. This CDR3 is CASRDRANSYEQYF. The CDR3 DNA is TGCGCCAGCCGGGACAGGGCAAACTCCTACGAGCAGTACTTC.

CDR3 nucleotide sequence: TGTGCCAGCAGCTGGACCGATTCCTACGAGCAGTACTTC. This codes for CASSWTDSYEQYF. V gene TRBV7-6 combines with J gene TRBJ2-7; D not resolved. The germline V gene has CDR1 SGHVS and CDR2 FNYEAQ. The CDR3 totals 13 residues. Trimming pared 4 bases from V and 1 base from J, leaving 8 bases between.